This TCR beta chain stems from a study of breast tumors, draining lymph nodes, adjacent tissues. Samples came from axillary lymph nodes draining the breast cancer. MiXCR, run by TCRdb on the multiplex PCR reads, gives a single entry per CDR3 protein. This table holds about 89,000 distinct CDR3 sequences, 25% to 35% found once. Sequenced: axillary lymph node tissue. This TCR was sampled from a female donor with breast cancer. Some clones in this sample may be carry-over from other donors' samples.

The CDR3 region is CASSSGTGGMEQYF. The DNA for the CDR3 is TGTGCCAGCAGCTCCGGGACAGGGGGTATGGAGCAGTACTTC. The chain employs TRBV7-3 and TRBJ2-7; 11 bases line up with TRBD1. The germline V gene has CDR1 SGHTA and CDR2 FQGTGA. This CDR3 spans 14 amino acids. V shed 4 bases and J 7 bases; nucleotides not matched to a gene: 6.